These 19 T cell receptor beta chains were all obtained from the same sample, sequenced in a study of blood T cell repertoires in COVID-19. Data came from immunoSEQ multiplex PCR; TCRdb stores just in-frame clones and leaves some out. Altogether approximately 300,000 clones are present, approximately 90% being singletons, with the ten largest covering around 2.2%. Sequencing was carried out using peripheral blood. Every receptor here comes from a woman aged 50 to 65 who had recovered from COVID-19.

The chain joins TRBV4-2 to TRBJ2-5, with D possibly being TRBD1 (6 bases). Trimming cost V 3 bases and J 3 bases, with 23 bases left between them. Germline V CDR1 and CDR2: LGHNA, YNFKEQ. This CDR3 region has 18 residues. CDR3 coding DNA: TGTGCCAGCAGCCAGGCTTTGCAGGGGACCATCATGAAAGAGACCCAGTACTTC. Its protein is CASSQALQGTIMKETQYF.

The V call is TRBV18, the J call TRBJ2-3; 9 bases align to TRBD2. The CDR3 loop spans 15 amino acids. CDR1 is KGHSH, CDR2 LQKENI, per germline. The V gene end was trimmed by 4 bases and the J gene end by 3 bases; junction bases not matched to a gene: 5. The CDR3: CASSRGGARTDTQYF. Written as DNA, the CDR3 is TGTGCCAGCTCACGCGGGGGGGCCAGAACAGATACGCAGTATTTT. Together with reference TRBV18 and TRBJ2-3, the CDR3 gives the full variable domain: NAGVMQNPRHLVRRRGQEARLRCSPMKGHSHVYWYRQLPEEGLKFMVYLQKENIIDESGMPKERFSAEFPKEGPSILRIQQVVRGDSAAYFCASSRGGARTDTQYFGPGTRLTVL.

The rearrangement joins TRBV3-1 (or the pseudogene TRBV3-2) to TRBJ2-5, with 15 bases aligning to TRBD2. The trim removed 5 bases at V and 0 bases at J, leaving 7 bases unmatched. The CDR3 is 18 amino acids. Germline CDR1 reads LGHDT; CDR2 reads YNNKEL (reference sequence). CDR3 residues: CASSIRTSGGEYQETQYF. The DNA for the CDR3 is TGTGCCAGCAGCATCCGGACTAGCGGGGGGGAGTACCAAGAGACCCAGTACTTC.

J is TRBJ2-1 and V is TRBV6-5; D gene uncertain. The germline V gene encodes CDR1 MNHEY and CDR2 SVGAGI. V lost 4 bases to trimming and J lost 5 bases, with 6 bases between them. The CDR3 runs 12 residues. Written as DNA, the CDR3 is TGTGCCAGCAGTTCGGTCGACAATGAGCAGTTCTTC. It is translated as CASSSVDNEQFF.

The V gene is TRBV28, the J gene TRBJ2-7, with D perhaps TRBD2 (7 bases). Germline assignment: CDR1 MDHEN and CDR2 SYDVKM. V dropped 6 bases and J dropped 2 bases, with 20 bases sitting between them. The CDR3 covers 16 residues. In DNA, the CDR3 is TGTGCCAGCAGCCTCACGGGGGGCATCGGGCCCTACGAGCAGTACTTC. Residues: CASSLTGGIGPYEQYF.

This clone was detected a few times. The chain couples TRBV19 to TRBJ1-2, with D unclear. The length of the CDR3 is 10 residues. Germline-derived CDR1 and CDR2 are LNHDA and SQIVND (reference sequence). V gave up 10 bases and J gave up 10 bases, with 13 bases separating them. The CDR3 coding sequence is TGTGCCACGCGGACTGCCTTCTACACCTTC. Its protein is CATRTAFYTF.

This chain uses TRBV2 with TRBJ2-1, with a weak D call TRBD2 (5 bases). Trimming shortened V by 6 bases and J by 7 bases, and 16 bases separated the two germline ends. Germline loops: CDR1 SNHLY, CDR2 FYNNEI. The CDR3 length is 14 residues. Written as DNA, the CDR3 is TGTGCCAGCAGGCGACTACCTAGGGATAATGAGCAGTTCTTC. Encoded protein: CASRRLPRDNEQFF.

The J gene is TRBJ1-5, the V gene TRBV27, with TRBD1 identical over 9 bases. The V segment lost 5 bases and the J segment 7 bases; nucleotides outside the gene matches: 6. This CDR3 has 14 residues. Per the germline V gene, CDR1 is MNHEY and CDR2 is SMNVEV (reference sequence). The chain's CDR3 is CASSMTGGNQPQHF. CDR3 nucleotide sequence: TGTGCCAGCAGTATGACAGGGGGTAACCAGCCCCAGCATTTT.

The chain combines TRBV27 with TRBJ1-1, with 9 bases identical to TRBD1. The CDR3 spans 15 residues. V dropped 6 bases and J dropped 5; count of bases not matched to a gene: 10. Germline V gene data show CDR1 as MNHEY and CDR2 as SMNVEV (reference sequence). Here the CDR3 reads CASSPGTGIYTEAFF. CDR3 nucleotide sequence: TGTGCCAGCAGCCCCGGGACAGGGATATATACTGAAGCTTTCTTT.

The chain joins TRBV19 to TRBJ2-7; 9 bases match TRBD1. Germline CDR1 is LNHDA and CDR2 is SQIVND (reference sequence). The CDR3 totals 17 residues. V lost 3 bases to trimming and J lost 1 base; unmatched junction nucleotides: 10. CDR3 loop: CASSIRTGATLSYEQYF. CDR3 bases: TGTGCCAGTAGTATCAGGACAGGGGCGACCCTTTCCTACGAGCAGTACTTC.

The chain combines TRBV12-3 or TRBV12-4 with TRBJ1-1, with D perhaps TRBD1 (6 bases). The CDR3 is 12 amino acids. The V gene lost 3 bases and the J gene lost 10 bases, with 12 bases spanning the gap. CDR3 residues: CASSFTGWGAFF. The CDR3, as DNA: TGTGCCAGCAGTTTTACAGGGTGGGGAGCTTTCTTT.

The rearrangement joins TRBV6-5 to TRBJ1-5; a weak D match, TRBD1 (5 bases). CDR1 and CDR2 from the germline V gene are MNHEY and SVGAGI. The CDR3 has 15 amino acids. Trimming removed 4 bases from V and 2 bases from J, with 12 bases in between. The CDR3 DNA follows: TGTGCCAGCAGTTTAGGACCGGGGGGCAATCAGCCCCAGCATTTT. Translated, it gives CASSLGPGGNQPQHF.

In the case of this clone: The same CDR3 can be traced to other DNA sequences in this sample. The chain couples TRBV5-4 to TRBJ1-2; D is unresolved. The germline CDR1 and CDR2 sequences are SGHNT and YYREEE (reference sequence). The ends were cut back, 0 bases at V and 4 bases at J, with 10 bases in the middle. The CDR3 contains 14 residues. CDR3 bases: TGTGCCAGCAGCTTGGATCGGGTGTCCTATGGCTACACCTTC. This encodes CASSLDRVSYGYTF.

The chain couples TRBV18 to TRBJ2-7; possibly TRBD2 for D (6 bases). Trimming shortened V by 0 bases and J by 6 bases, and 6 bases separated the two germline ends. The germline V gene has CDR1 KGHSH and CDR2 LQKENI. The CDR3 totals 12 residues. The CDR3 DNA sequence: TGTGCCAGCTCACCACCGGGAGGCGAGCAGTACTTC. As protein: CASSPPGGEQYF. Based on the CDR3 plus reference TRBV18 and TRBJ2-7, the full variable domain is NAGVMQNPRHLVRRRGQEARLRCSPMKGHSHVYWYRQLPEEGLKFMVYLQKENIIDESGMPKERFSAEFPKEGPSILRIQQVVRGDSAAYFCASSPPGGEQYFGPGTRLTVT.

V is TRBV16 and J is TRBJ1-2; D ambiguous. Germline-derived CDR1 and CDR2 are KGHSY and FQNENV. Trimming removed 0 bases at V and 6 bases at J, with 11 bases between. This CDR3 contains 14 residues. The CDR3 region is CASSQSRETNGYTF. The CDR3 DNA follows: TGTGCCAGCAGCCAATCCCGCGAAACTAATGGCTACACCTTC. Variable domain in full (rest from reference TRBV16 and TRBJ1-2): GEEVAQTPKHLVRGEGQKAKLYCAPIKGHSYVFWYQQVLKNEFKFLISFQNENVFDETGMPKERFSAKCLPNSPCSLEIQATKLEDSAVYFCASSQSRETNGYTFGSGTRLTVV.

The CDR3, as DNA: TGTGCCAGCAGCTCCGGGACAGGGGATTCACCCCTCCACTTT. Its translation: CASSSGTGDSPLHF. This rearrangement joins TRBV5-4 to TRBJ1-6, with 10 bases fitting TRBD1. Per the germline V gene, CDR1 is SGHNT and CDR2 is YYREEE (reference sequence). The CDR3 runs to 14 residues. V gave up 3 bases and J gave up 8 bases; unmatched junction bases: 2.

DNA for the CDR3: TGTGCCAGCAGTCCATCTAGCGCCAACTCCTACAATGAGCAGTTCTTC. It translates to CASSPSSANSYNEQFF. The gene calls are TRBV25-1 and TRBJ2-1; perhaps TRBD2 as D (6 bases). Trimming removed 5 bases at V and 0 bases at J, with 14 bases between. This CDR3 comprises 16 residues. Germline V gives CDR1 MGHDK, CDR2 SYGVNS. Variable domain in full (rest from reference TRBV25-1 and TRBJ2-1): EADIYQTPRYLVIGTGKKITLECSQTMGHDKMYWYQQDPGMELHLIHYSYGVNSTEKGDLSSESTVSRIRTEHFPLTLESARPSHTSQYLCASSPSSANSYNEQFFGPGTRLTVL.

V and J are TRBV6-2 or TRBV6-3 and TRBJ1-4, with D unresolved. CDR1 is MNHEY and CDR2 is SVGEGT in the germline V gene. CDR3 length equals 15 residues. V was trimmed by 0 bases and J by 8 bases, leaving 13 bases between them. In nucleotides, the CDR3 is TGTGCCAGCAGTTACTCTTGGGGTTCGGGAGAAAAACTGTTTTTT. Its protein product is CASSYSWGSGEKLFF.

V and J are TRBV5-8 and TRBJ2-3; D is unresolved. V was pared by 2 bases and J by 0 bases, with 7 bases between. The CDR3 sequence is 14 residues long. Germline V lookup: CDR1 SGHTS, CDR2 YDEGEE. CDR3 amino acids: CASSLTGSTDTQYF. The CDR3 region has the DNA TGTGCCAGCAGCTTAACTGGTAGCACAGATACGCAGTATTTT.